The entry below gives a single T cell receptor (beta chain) sequence along with its context. Antigen: not known. Assay used: immunoSEQ multiplex PCR; TCRdb lists only in-frame clones, some missing. The sample contains about 82,000 clones, 80% to 90% of which appear only once. V was pared by 6 bases and J by 0 bases, with 24 bases between. The germline CDR1 and CDR2 sequences are LNHDA and SQIVND (reference sequence). The CDR3 is 19 amino acids. The record originates from a study of glioma-infiltrating T cells after dendritic cell vaccination. Overall study: Patients had newly diagnosed or recurrent glioblastoma and received dendritic cell vaccines. Autologous tumor lysate was loaded overnight onto monocyte-derived dendritic cells grown less than 8 days with IL-4 and GM-CSF.

All glioblastoma patients lacked an isocitrate dehydrogenase mutation. The study, taken as a whole, reports: Few patients contributed both blood and tumor specimens.

The chain couples TRBV19 to TRBJ1-5; D is unresolved. Sequences were derived from blood, sampled before dendritic cell vaccination. The receptor's source is a human donor with glioblastoma. The CDR3: CASRRPAASNLYSNQPQHF. The DNA of the CDR3 is TGTGCCAGTAGGCGCCCGGCAGCGTCGAACCTTTATAGCAATCAGCCCCAGCATTTT. The full variable domain, rest sourced from reference TRBV19 and TRBJ1-5, is DGGITQSPKYLFRKEGQNVTLSCEQNLNHDAMYWYRQDPGQGLRLIYYSQIVNDFQKGDIAEGYSVSREKKESFPLTVTSAQKNPTAFYLCASRRPAASNLYSNQPQHFGDGTRLSIL.